This T cell receptor beta chain was sequenced during a study of immune evolution from preneoplasia to lung adenocarcinoma. Overall study results and limits: Highest clonality occurred in KRAS-mutant, not EGFR-mutant or double wild-type, nodules.

Patient tissue came from resections in Japan or China, 2014–2017. Nucleic acids came from premalignant or tumor cells enriched by macro-dissection. Clones were read by immunoSEQ multiplex PCR, and TCRdb kept only the in-frame ones, dropping some. Of 35,000 to 40,000 clones in the sample, roughly 74% were seen once. With respect to this clone: Its matching antigen is unknown.

The CDR3 extends over 13 amino acids. From germline, CDR1 is KGHSH and CDR2 LQKENI. Trimming removed 2 bases at V and 7 bases at J, with 9 bases between. The chain recombines TRBV18 with TRBJ1-5; D gene unclear. The receptor's source is a person in their sixties or seventies with lung adenocarcinoma. Material for sequencing was FFPE invasive lung adenocarcinoma tissue. CDR3 DNA sequence: TGTGCCAGCTCACCATCGGGGAAGCAGCCCCAGCATTTT. It is translated as CASSPSGKQPQHF. The variable domain in full, completed from reference TRBV18 and TRBJ1-5, reads NAGVMQNPRHLVRRRGQEARLRCSPMKGHSHVYWYRQLPEEGLKFMVYLQKENIIDESGMPKERFSAEFPKEGPSILRIQQVVRGDSAAYFCASSPSGKQPQHFGDGTRLSIL.